These 9 T cell receptor beta chains came from one sample sequenced in a study of coeliac disease (dated by TCRdb to the early 2020s). The library was generated by the immunoSEQ multiplex PCR assay. Entries here come from immuneACCESS through TCRdb and include only in-frame sequences with V and J called. Some clones fail to appear in such tables; in the studies checked, an unresolved V gene covers under half of the shortfall, and the cause of the remainder is unknown. Within this sample are over 8,000 clones, with more than 55% of them counted one time only. The ten largest clones take up approximately 9.8% of the sample. Sequenced material: intraepithelial lymphocytes from the gut. The cell subset or site label for this specimen denotes: intraepithelial cell (IEC) fraction of small intestinal biopsy. These receptors came from a woman between 55 and 75 years old with celiac disease.

J is TRBJ2-3 and V is TRBV7-9; 7 nucleotides line up with TRBD2. Germline V gene sequence: CDR1 SEHNR, CDR2 FQNEAQ (reference sequence). The V segment lost 11 bases and the J segment 3 bases; nucleotides outside the gene matches: 5. The CDR3 consists of 12 residues. Written as DNA, the CDR3 is TGTGCCTCCTTGGGGGGGACAGATACGCAGTATTTT. Its translation: CASLGGTDTQYF.

This clone occurred a few times. V usage is TRBV5-1 and J usage is TRBJ2-7, with a possible D match to TRBD1 (5 bases). Germline lookup yields CDR1 SGHRS and CDR2 YFSETQ. V was pared by 4 bases and J by 9 bases, with 17 bases between. This CDR3 has 13 amino acids. Here the CDR3 DNA reads TGCGCCAGCAGCCTGTGGACATCCCTGTGGCAGTACTTC. This sequence encodes CASSLWTSLWQYF.

This rearrangement joins TRBV2 to TRBJ1-4; no definite D call. Trimming left V 7 bases short and J 0 bases short, with 12 bases between. This CDR3 is 15 amino acids long. Germline CDR1 is SNHLY and CDR2 is FYNNEI. As DNA, the CDR3 is TGTGCCAGCATCCAGACTGACGCAACTAATGAAAAACTGTTTTTT. Amino acids: CASIQTDATNEKLFF.

V is TRBV29-1 and J is TRBJ2-2, with TRBD2 identical over 9 bases. This CDR3 contains 16 residues. The V and J ends lost 1 base and 6 bases, in that order; junction bases with no gene match: 9. The germline CDR1 and CDR2 sequences are SQVTM and ANQGSEA. For the CDR3, the DNA is TGCAGCGTTGAAGGGGTAGCGGGAGTGCCGGCCGGGGAGCTGTTTTTT. It specifies CSVEGVAGVPAGELFF.

V and J are TRBV4-1 and TRBJ2-3; 8 nucleotides match TRBD1. Germline V gives CDR1 MGHRA, CDR2 YSYEKL. There are 14 residues in the CDR3. V was pared by 5 bases and J by 5 bases, with 6 bases of the junction left unmatched. The CDR3 reads CASSTSQGVDTQYF. CDR3 in DNA: TGCGCCAGCAGCACGTCACAGGGGGTAGATACGCAGTATTTT.

The gene calls are TRBV6-6 and TRBJ1-2, with 9 bases matching TRBD1. V gave up 6 bases and J gave up 1 base; unmatched junction bases: 3. Germline loops: CDR1 MNHNY, CDR2 SVGAGI (reference sequence). This CDR3 has 14 residues. CDR3 amino acids: CASSPDRGNYGYTF. The CDR3 DNA follows: TGTGCCAGCAGCCCGGACAGGGGTAACTATGGCTACACCTTC.

V usage is TRBV15 and J usage is TRBJ2-4, with 8 bases lining up with TRBD2. CDR3 length: 16 amino acids. The V segment lost 0 bases and the J segment 3 bases; nucleotides outside the gene matches: 4. The germline V gene encodes CDR1 LNHNV and CDR2 YYDKDF (reference sequence). The CDR3 DNA sequence: TGTGCCACCAGCAGAGATCCGGCGGGAGGCAAAAACATTCAGTACTTC. Protein sequence: CATSRDPAGGKNIQYF.

In its sample, this clone was seen a few times. The chain employs TRBV4-3 and TRBJ1-5; D gene unclear. Looked up from germline, CDR1 is LGHNA and CDR2 is YSLEER. The length of the CDR3 is 17 residues. V was clipped by 1 base and J by 4 bases, with 17 bases between them. The CDR3 loop reads CASSQARGVMPNQPQHF. As DNA, the CDR3 is TGCGCCAGCAGCCAAGCGCGGGGAGTAATGCCTAATCAGCCCCAGCATTTT.

The chain is built from TRBV19 and TRBJ1-2, with D maybe TRBD1 (5 bases). Deletions cut 1 base from V and 6 bases from J, with 12 bases between. Germline CDR1 is LNHDA and CDR2 is SQIVND (reference sequence). The CDR3 consists of 14 residues. CDR3 loop: CASSIGQGIDGYTF. Written as DNA, the CDR3 is TGTGCCAGTAGTATAGGCCAGGGTATCGATGGCTACACCTTC.